This record covers a single T cell receptor beta chain. As yet, its antigen is unknown. Some clones are missing from TCRdb's copy, which holds only in-frame ones; the method was immunoSEQ multiplex PCR. The profile covers 45,000 to 60,000 clones, with about 94% appearing a single time and about 2.9% taken by the ten largest. The data stem from a study of T cell therapy after organ transplantation. As for the study in general: T cells were expanded about two weeks with 30 CMV class I/II epitopes.

With 0 bases removed from V and 4 bases from J, the gap between germline ends came to 19 bases. The CDR3 sequence is 18 residues long. The V gene's germline CDR1 is LGHNA and CDR2 YSLEER. This chain links TRBV4-3 with TRBJ2-1; tentatively, D is TRBD2 (6 bases). The sample consisted of CD8+ T cells from blood, taken before autologous CMV-specific T cell therapy. The sequence derives from a human patient who had received a solid organ transplant and had CMV disease. CDR3 DNA: TGCGCCAGCAGCCAAGATCTGGTGGGCGGGGAGGCTTACAATGAGCAGTTCTTC. The encoded protein is CASSQDLVGGEAYNEQFF.